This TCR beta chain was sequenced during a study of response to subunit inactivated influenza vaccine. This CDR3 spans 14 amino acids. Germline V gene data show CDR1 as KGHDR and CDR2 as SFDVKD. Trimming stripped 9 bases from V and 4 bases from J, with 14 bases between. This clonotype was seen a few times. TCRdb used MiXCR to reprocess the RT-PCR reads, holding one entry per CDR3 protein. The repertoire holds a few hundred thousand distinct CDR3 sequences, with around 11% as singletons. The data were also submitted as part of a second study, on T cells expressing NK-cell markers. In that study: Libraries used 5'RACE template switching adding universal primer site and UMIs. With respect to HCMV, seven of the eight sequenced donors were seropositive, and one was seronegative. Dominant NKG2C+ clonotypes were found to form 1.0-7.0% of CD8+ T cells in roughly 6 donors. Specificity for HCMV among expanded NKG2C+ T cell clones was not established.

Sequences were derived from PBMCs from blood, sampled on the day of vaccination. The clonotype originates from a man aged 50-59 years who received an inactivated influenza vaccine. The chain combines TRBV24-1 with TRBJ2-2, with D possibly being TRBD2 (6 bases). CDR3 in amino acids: CATPGLFLTGELFF. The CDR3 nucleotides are TGTGCCACCCCGGGACTCTTTCTCACCGGGGAGCTGTTTTTT.